This T cell receptor (beta chain) was found in a study of cytomegalovirus exposure and HLA in healthy donors. Findings of the study overall: In a later analysis, common viral pathogens appeared linked to several of the most significant clusters. One variant, a missense change in DCLRE1C, was linked in a later analysis to TCR beta V- and J-gene trimming.

The CDR3 has 16 amino acids. CDR1 and CDR2 (germline): MDHEN, SYDVKM. The V gene end was trimmed by 6 bases and the J gene end by 4 bases; junction bases not matched to a gene: 7. Turning to this clone: Its antigen is unknown.

Amplification used 60 Vbeta primers and 13 Jbeta primers. Sequencing used immunoSEQ multiplex PCR; TCRdb keeps in-frame clones, though not all of them. The profile shows roughly 140,000 clones, more than 65% of them singletons. Sequencing was performed on PBMCs. The gene calls are TRBV28 and TRBJ2-5; 14 bases agree with TRBD2. This receptor was obtained from a woman under 40 in good health and CMV-seronegative. The CDR3 bases are TGTGCCAGCAGCGGTACCGGGACTAGCGGGAGAGAGACCCAGTACTTC. Protein product: CASSGTGTSGRETQYF.